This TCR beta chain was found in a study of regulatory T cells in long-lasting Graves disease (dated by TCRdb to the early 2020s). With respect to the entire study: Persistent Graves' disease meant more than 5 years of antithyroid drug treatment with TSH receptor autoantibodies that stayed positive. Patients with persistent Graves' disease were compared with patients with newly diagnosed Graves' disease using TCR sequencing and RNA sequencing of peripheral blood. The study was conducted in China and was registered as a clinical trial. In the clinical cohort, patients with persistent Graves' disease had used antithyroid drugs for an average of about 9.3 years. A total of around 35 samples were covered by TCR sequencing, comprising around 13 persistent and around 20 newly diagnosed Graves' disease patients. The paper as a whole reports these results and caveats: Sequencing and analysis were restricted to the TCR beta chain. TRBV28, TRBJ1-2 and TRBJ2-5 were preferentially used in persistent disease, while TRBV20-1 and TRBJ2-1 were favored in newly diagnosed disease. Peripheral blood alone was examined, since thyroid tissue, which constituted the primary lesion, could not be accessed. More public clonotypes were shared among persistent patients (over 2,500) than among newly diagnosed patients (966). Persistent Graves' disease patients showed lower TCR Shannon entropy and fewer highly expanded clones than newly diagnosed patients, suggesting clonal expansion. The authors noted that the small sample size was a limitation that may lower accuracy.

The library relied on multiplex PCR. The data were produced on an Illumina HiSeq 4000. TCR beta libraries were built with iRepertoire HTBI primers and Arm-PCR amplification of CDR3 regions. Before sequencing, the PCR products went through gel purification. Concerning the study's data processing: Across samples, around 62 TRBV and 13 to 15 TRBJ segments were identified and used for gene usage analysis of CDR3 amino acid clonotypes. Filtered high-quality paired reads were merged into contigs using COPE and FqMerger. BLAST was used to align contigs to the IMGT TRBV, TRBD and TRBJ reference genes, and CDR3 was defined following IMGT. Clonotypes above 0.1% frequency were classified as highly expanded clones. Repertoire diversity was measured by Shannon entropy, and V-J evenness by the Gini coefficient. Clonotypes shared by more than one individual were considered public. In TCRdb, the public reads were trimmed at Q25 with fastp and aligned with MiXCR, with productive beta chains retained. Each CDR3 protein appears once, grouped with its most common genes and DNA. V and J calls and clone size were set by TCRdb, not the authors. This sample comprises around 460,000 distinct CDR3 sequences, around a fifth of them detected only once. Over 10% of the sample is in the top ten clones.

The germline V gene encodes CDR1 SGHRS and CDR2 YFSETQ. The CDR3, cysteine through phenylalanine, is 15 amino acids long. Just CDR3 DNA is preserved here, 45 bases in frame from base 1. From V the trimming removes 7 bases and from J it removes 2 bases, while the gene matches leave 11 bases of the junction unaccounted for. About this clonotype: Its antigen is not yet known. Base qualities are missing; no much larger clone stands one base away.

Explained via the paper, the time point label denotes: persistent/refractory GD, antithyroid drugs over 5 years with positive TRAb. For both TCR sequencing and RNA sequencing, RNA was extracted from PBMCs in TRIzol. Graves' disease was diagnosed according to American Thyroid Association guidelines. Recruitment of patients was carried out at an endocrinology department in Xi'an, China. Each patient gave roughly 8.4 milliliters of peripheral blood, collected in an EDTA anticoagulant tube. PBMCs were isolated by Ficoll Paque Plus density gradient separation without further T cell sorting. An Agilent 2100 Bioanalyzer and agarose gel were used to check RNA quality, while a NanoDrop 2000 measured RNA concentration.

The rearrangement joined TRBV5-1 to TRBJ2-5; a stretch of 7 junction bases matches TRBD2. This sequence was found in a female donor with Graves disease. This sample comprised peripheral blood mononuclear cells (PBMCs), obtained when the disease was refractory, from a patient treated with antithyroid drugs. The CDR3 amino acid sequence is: CASRLGGEGQETQYF. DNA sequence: TGCGCCAGCCGGCTTGGAGGGGAGGGACAAGAGACCCAGTACTTC.